These 18 T cell receptor beta chains were sequenced from one sample in a study of shared clonotypes between healthy human individuals. The method was immunoSEQ multiplex PCR; TCRdb's version includes in-frame clones alone and lacks a portion of them. The data show some 1.5 million clones, with 95% to 97% seen just once and roughly 1.2% held by the top ten. The source material was naive CD4+ T cells sorted from blood. Subset described: CD45RA+ positively selected. Every receptor here comes from a man aged 25-40 years in good health.

The V gene is TRBV18, the J gene TRBJ2-5; 10 bases match TRBD1. Germline CDR1 KGHSH, CDR2 LQKENI. The trim removed 4 bases at V and 3 bases at J, leaving 8 bases unmatched. The CDR3 covers 16 residues. In nucleotides, the CDR3 is TGTGCCAGCTCACAAAATTCCGGGACAGGGGAAGAGACCCAGTACTTC. As protein: CASSQNSGTGEETQYF.

In DNA form, the CDR3 reads TGTGCCAGCAGCTACGGAGGCTACGAAGGGAATGAGCAGTTCTTC. This sequence encodes CASSYGGYEGNEQFF. This chain connects TRBV7-9 to TRBJ2-1, with a possible D match to TRBD2 (5 bases). CDR3 length equals 15 residues. Trimming shortened V by 4 bases and J by 7 bases, and 17 bases separated the two germline ends. CDR1 SEHNR and CDR2 FQNEAQ come from the germline V gene (reference sequence).

This sequence joins TRBV6-5 and TRBJ1-5; no definite D call. Germline loops: CDR1 MNHEY, CDR2 SVGAGI. Trimming removed 0 bases at V and 2 bases at J, with 8 bases between. The CDR3 extends over 15 amino acids. Written as DNA, the CDR3 is TGTGCCAGCAGTTACTCGGGGTGGGGCAATCAGCCCCAGCATTTT. Residues: CASSYSGWGNQPQHF.

The V and J genes are TRBV28 and TRBJ1-5; D not certain. Trimming stripped 3 bases from V and 6 bases from J, with 21 bases between. The germline V gene encodes CDR1 MDHEN and CDR2 SYDVKM. This CDR3 is 17 amino acids long. In DNA, the CDR3 is TGTGCCAGCAGTTTCCTCCGTGCCCTGAAGGGTGTTCAGCCCCAGCATTTT. Its protein is CASSFLRALKGVQPQHF.

The chain links TRBV18 to TRBJ2-4, with 8 bases aligning to TRBD1. Losses at the gene ends were 2 bases for V and 7 bases for J; bases not matched to a gene: 7. The CDR3 runs 15 residues. Germline values: CDR1 KGHSH, CDR2 LQKENI. CDR3 amino acids: CASSPGDRGANIQYF. CDR3 in DNA: TGTGCCAGCTCACCAGGCGACAGGGGAGCGAACATTCAGTACTTC.

The rearrangement links TRBV5-4 to TRBJ2-3; D is uncertain. The CDR3 is 15 amino acids. The V and J ends lost 0 bases and 6 bases respectively, with 14 bases between them. Germline CDR1 reads SGHNT; CDR2 reads YYREEE (reference sequence). The CDR3 reads CASSLVAGPLDTQYF. The CDR3, as DNA: TGTGCCAGCAGCTTGGTGGCAGGTCCGCTGGATACGCAGTATTTT.

V usage is TRBV7-6 and J usage is TRBJ2-3; D perhaps matches TRBD1 (5 bases). The germline V gene has CDR1 SGHVS and CDR2 FNYEAQ. V lost 5 bases, J lost 4 bases, and 16 bases lay in between. The CDR3 loop spans 15 amino acids. In DNA, the CDR3 is TGTGCCAGCAGCCAAGAGGTGGACACTGCAGATACGCAGTATTTT. It codes for CASSQEVDTADTQYF.

The chain employs TRBV5-1 and TRBJ2-4, with D possibly TRBD1 on 6 matching bases. CDR3 length equals 15 residues. Germline loops: CDR1 SGHRS, CDR2 YFSETQ. Between the trimmed V and J ends, which lost 3 bases and 1 base, there was a span of 11 bases. In nucleotides, the CDR3 is TGCGCCAGCAGCTCCGGGACATTTGCCAAAAACATTCAGTACTTC. It translates to CASSSGTFAKNIQYF.

The chain is built from TRBV5-1 and TRBJ2-5, with 7 nucleotides matching TRBD1. V shed 1 base and J 3 bases; nucleotides not matched to a gene: 3. Germline CDR1 is SGHRS and CDR2 is YFSETQ. The CDR3 spans 14 residues. Written as DNA, the CDR3 is TGCGCCAGCAGCTTGTTCGGGACAGAAGAGACCCAGTACTTC. Its translation is CASSLFGTEETQYF.

This chain links TRBV19 with TRBJ2-1, with D possibly matching TRBD2 (6 bases). This CDR3 contains 16 residues. Germline V gives CDR1 LNHDA, CDR2 SQIVND (reference sequence). Trimming pared 5 bases from V and 0 bases from J, leaving 14 bases between. The CDR3 loop is CASSLRRGSSYNEQFF. In DNA, the CDR3 is TGTGCCAGTAGTTTAAGACGGGGGAGCTCCTACAATGAGCAGTTCTTC. The whole variable domain, remainder taken from reference TRBV19 and TRBJ2-1, is DGGITQSPKYLFRKEGQNVTLSCEQNLNHDAMYWYRQDPGQGLRLIYYSQIVNDFQKGDIAEGYSVSREKKESFPLTVTSAQKNPTAFYLCASSLRRGSSYNEQFFGPGTRLTVL.

The rearrangement links TRBV2 to TRBJ1-2, with no clear D. The germline CDR1 and CDR2 sequences are SNHLY and FYNNEI. This CDR3 has 12 amino acids. V was trimmed by 5 bases and J by 5 bases, leaving 9 bases between them. The CDR3 bases are TGTGCCAGCAGTCCTACCTCGTATGGCTACACCTTC. Amino acids: CASSPTSYGYTF.

The chain links TRBV5-1 to TRBJ2-3; D gene ambiguous. The V and J ends lost 4 bases and 2 bases respectively, with 8 bases between them. The germline V gene has CDR1 SGHRS and CDR2 YFSETQ. The CDR3 loop spans 13 amino acids. DNA for the CDR3: TGCGCCAGCAGCGTGGTGGACACAGATACGCAGTATTTT. Protein sequence: CASSVVDTDTQYF. The full variable domain, with the rest looked up from reference TRBV5-1 and TRBJ2-3, is KAGVTQTPRYLIKTRGQQVTLSCSPISGHRSVSWYQQTPGQGLQFLFEYFSETQRNKGNFPGRFSGRQFSNSRSEMNVSTLELGDSALYLCASSVVDTDTQYFGPGTRLTVL.

This clone appeared once. The chain has TRBV2 and TRBJ2-1; 14 bases map to TRBD2. V trimming: 6 bases; J trimming: 8 bases; junction bases outside the gene matches: 3. Germline CDR1 and CDR2: SNHLY and FYNNEI. This CDR3 contains 14 residues. CDR3 nucleotides: TGTGCCAGCAGCGGGACTAGCGGGAGCTATGAGCAGTTCTTC. Translation: CASSGTSGSYEQFF.

The chain recombines TRBV10-3 with TRBJ1-2; D is uncertain. Between the trimmed V and J ends, which lost 5 bases and 4 bases, there was a span of 8 bases. The CDR3 consists of 12 residues. Germline V lookup: CDR1 ENHRY, CDR2 SYGVKD. The CDR3: CAISIKGYGYTF. CDR3 coding DNA: TGTGCCATCAGTATAAAGGGCTATGGCTACACCTTC.

V usage is TRBV9 and J usage is TRBJ2-5, with D possibly called TRBD1 or TRBD2 (5 bases each). V was cut by 2 bases and J by 7 bases, with 15 bases left in between. This CDR3 has 14 amino acids. Germline CDR1 SGDLS, CDR2 YYNGEE. The CDR3 protein is CASSVSLYGGTQYF. CDR3 DNA: TGTGCCAGCAGCGTTTCACTTTATGGGGGGACCCAGTACTTC.

V is TRBV20-1 and J is TRBJ1-2; D is unclear. The length of the CDR3 is 11 residues. V was cut by 5 bases and J by 4 bases, with 8 bases left in between. The germline V gene has CDR1 DFQATT and CDR2 SNEGSKA (reference sequence). The CDR3 sequence: CSAGRIYGYTF. CDR3 DNA sequence: TGCAGTGCTGGTCGGATCTATGGCTACACCTTC.

With regard to this clone: Distinct nucleotide sequences in the sample also encode this CDR3. The chain couples TRBV5-1 to TRBJ1-1; D is ambiguous. The V and J ends lost 3 bases and 1 base respectively, with 7 bases between them. Germline CDR1 is SGHRS and CDR2 is YFSETQ. This CDR3 region has 13 residues. CDR3 nucleotide sequence: TGCGCCAGCAGCTCAGATGGGAACACTGAAGCTTTCTTT. It translates to CASSSDGNTEAFF.

The rearrangement links TRBV29-1 to TRBJ2-1; TRBD2 aligns across 7 bases. The CDR3 totals 13 residues. With 4 bases clipped from V and 5 bases from J, the junction kept 5 bases outside the gene matches. Per the germline V gene, CDR1 is SQVTM and CDR2 is ANQGSEA. CDR3 in DNA: TGCAGCGTTGCCCAGCGGGGTAACAATGAGCAGTTCTTC. It translates to CSVAQRGNNEQFF.